This TCR beta chain emerged from a study of OX40 agonist ivuxolimab in advanced cancers. About the investigation overall: Ivuxolimab was an agonistic, fully human IgG2 monoclonal antibody directed against OX40 (CD134), a costimulatory receptor. Intravenous ivuxolimab was administered to patients every 2 weeks at six dose levels: 0.01, 0.1, 0.3, 1.5, 3 and 10 mg/kg. Among the approximately 54 dose-escalation patients, about 20 had hepatocellular carcinoma, 15 or so melanoma, 9 renal cell carcinoma and 9 head and neck cancer. In the dose-escalation cohort, approximately 82% of patients were male, and the mean age was approximately 60 years, with a range of about 20 to 90. Prior anti-PD-1, anti-PD-L1 or anti-CTLA-4 therapy was permitted, and checkpoint inhibitors had been received by less than 45% of dose-escalation patients. Partial responses occurred in three dose-escalation patients, of whom one had hepatocellular carcinoma and two had cutaneous melanoma. The purpose of peripheral TCRbeta sequencing was to test whether ivuxolimab changed TCR sequence diversity and led to clonal T-cell expansion. The paper covers the monotherapy dose-escalation part of the phase I ivuxolimab trial, which included N of about 50 patients.

The paper's findings and limits, for the study overall: In the 0.1-3.0 mg/kg groups, partial responders were among the patients with the lowest normalized peripheral clonal expansion, particularly in CD8+ T cells. On average, CD8+ T cells showed more expanded clones than CD4+ T cells after ivuxolimab. The antigen specificity of the peripheral T cells that underwent clonal expansion was not determined. Clonal expansion of both CD4+ and CD8+ blood T cells was observed from baseline to week 6 at doses 0.1 to 3.0 mg/kg. Low levels of normalized T-cell clonal expansion were also seen in some nonresponding patients.

The CDR3 starts with the cysteine, ends with the phenylalanine, and has 15 residues. This entry keeps only the CDR3 DNA: 45 bases, framed from base 1. According to the germline V gene (reference sequence), CDR1 reads MNHEY and CDR2 reads SMNVEV. The trial excluded patients who had a history of autoimmune disease or who were on systemic immunosuppression. In every dose cohort, peripheral blood was drawn for TCR sequencing at baseline, cycle 4 day 1, and cycle 7 day 1. The samples were taken from a phase I, first-in-human, multicenter, open-label dose-escalation trial of ivuxolimab. The trial enrolled adults with locally advanced or metastatic head and neck squamous cell, hepatocellular, melanoma or renal cell carcinoma. Before TCR sequencing, CD4+ T cells and CD8+ T cells were sorted from peripheral blood as separate populations. This clone was picked up one time. What antigen it recognizes has not been identified. Base qualities were left out, and no much larger clone turns up one base away.

Genomic DNA was extracted from sorted cells for sequencing of the TCRbeta CDR3 region. TCRbeta CDR3 regions were sequenced using the immunoSEQ Assay. Held by TCRdb, this immuneACCESS table contains in-frame sequences only and omits some clones. Under half of the omission traces to an unresolved V gene where checked; the cause of the rest is unknown. For this sample the table gives about 130,000 clones, of which about nine tenths were detected only once. The leading ten clones occupy 0.95% to 1.4% of the sample. The source is an adult with an advanced solid tumor such as melanoma, head and neck, liver or kidney cancer. The starting material was CD4+ or CD8+ T cells sorted from blood, obtained in a trial of the OX40 agonist ivuxolimab. Recombination linked TRBV27 to TRBJ2-5; TRBD1 matches 7 bases in the middle. The end of the DNA aligns better with TRBJ2-7, so the J call may be wrong. The encoded CDR3 is CASRSGRDSPYEQYF. The DNA sequence is given as TGTGCCAGCAGATCGGGCCGGGACAGTCCCTACGAGCAGTACTTC.